The 22 T cell receptor beta chains listed next were all sequenced from one sample in a study of neurological immune-mediated disorders. TCRdb processed the 5' RACE reads anew with MiXCR; each CDR3 protein has one entry. The sample lists over 55,000 distinct CDR3 sequences, over 2% occurring once. The sequencing input was PBMCs. The receptors derive from a man aged 50 or older with multiple sclerosis.

This clonotype was counted ten times or more. The chain uses TRBV7-2 and TRBJ1-3; TRBD1 aligns across 8 bases. The CDR3 loop spans 16 amino acids. Germline V gives CDR1 SGHTA, CDR2 FQGNSA. V lost 5 bases, J lost 4 bases, and 10 bases stayed unmatched. DNA of the CDR3: TGTGCCAGCAGCACAGGCCTCTCAGGGGGCGGAAACACCATATATTTT. This codes for CASSTGLSGGGNTIYF.

Ten or more counts support this clonotype. CDR3 in DNA: TGTGCCAGCAGGAACCGGGCAAACTATTCACCCCTCCACTTT. It yields the protein CASRNRANYSPLHF. The chain joins TRBV6-5 to TRBJ1-6; the D is unclear. The CDR3 contains 14 residues. Germline V gene data show CDR1 as MNHEY and CDR2 as SVGAGI. Trimming took 6 bases from V and 8 from J, leaving 14 bases between them.

The table lists this clonotype with many counts. V and J are TRBV7-2 and TRBJ1-2; no definite D call. The CDR3 has 15 residues. Germline-derived CDR1 and CDR2 are SGHTA and FQGNSA. V lost 4 bases and J lost 1, with 13 bases in between. DNA for the CDR3: TGTGCCAGCAGCTACCTGTCTCAAATTAACTATGGCTACACCTTC. It translates to CASSYLSQINYGYTF.

This clonotype was detected many times. The V call is TRBV4-3, the J call TRBJ1-1; TRBD1 might be the D (6 bases). The germline gives CDR1 LGHNA, CDR2 YSLEER. The V end lost 0 bases, the J end lost 4 bases, and 9 bases lay between the germline ends. CDR3 length: 14 amino acids. The CDR3 reads CASSQDTRGTEAFF. The CDR3 DNA reads TGCGCCAGCAGCCAAGATACCAGGGGCACTGAAGCTTTCTTT.

The sample holds many counts of this clonotype. The chain is built from TRBV5-5 and TRBJ2-3; 10 bases agree with TRBD1. J lost 4 bases, V lost 5 bases, and 7 bases had no gene match. This CDR3 spans 15 amino acids. The V gene's germline CDR1 is SGHKS and CDR2 YYEKEE (reference sequence). This CDR3 is CASRTGTGAPDTQYF. In DNA, the CDR3 is TGTGCCAGCAGAACCGGGACAGGGGCTCCAGATACGCAGTATTTT.

In this sample, this clonotype turned up many times. This chain links TRBV20-1 with TRBJ1-5, with 7 nucleotides matching TRBD1. Germline V CDR1 and CDR2: DFQATT, SNEGSKA (reference sequence). The CDR3 spans 18 residues. Trimming removed 0 bases from V and 1 base from J; junction bases left unmatched: 12. The CDR3 nucleotides are TGCAGTGCTAGAGATATTTTATTGGGGACAGCCAGCAATCAGCCCCAGCATTTT. This gives the protein CSARDILLGTASNQPQHF.

This clonotype was counted at least ten times. This chain links TRBV4-3 with TRBJ2-3, with 13 bases aligning to TRBD2. The V gene's germline CDR1 is LGHNA and CDR2 YSLEER. V dropped 2 bases and J dropped 1; count of bases not matched to a gene: 6. The length of the CDR3 is 18 residues. DNA of the CDR3: TGCGCCAGCAGCCAATTACTAGCGGGGGGGCCCGGCACAGATACGCAGTATTTT. It specifies CASSQLLAGGPGTDTQYF.

This clonotype was found many times. V and J are TRBV7-9 and TRBJ1-5; a possible D gene is TRBD1 (5 bases). Trimming pared 5 bases from V and 2 bases from J, leaving 13 bases between. This CDR3 has 15 residues. Looked up from germline, CDR1 is SEHNR and CDR2 is FQNEAQ (reference sequence). CDR3 amino acids: CASSSGTVGNQPQHF. CDR3 nucleotides: TGTGCCAGCAGCAGCGGGACGGTTGGCAATCAGCCCCAGCATTTT.

This clonotype came up a few times. In this CDR3 the conserved last residue, phenylalanine or tryptophan, is missing, so a read error is likely. The rearrangement joins TRBV7-6 to TRBJ2-7; 7 bases align to TRBD2. Germline V gives CDR1 SGHVS, CDR2 FNYEAQ. V lost 5 bases to trimming and J lost 0 bases; unmatched junction nucleotides: 7. This CDR3 spans 15 amino acids. Here the CDR3 DNA reads TGTGCCAGCAGCCCCGGGGGGACCCGCTCCTACGAGCAGTACTGC. It translates to CASSPGGTRSYEQYC.

This clonotype was detected many times. The rearrangement links TRBV5-1 to TRBJ2-5; D gene ambiguous. The V end was cut by 2 bases, the J end by 0 bases, with 11 bases between. The CDR3 consists of 15 residues. Per germline, CDR1 SGHRS and CDR2 YFSETQ. CDR3 in amino acids: CASSFSSGYQETQYF. For the CDR3, the DNA is TGCGCCAGCAGCTTTTCTTCCGGGTACCAAGAGACCCAGTACTTC.

The table lists this clonotype with many counts. This rearrangement joins TRBV6-5 to TRBJ2-5; tentative D call: TRBD2 (6 bases). Germline lookup yields CDR1 MNHEY and CDR2 SVGAGI. V was trimmed by 2 bases and J by 5 bases, leaving 12 bases between them. This CDR3 region has 14 residues. The CDR3 spells CASSYLASSETQYF. As DNA, the CDR3 is TGTGCCAGCAGTTACCTAGCGAGCAGCGAGACCCAGTACTTC.

Ten or more counts support this clonotype. The V gene is TRBV5-1, the J gene TRBJ2-3; D gene ambiguous. The germline V gene encodes CDR1 SGHRS and CDR2 YFSETQ. The CDR3 consists of 12 residues. V lost 4 bases to trimming and J lost 0 bases, with 3 bases between them. CDR3 amino acids: CASSKSTDTQYF. CDR3 nucleotide sequence: TGCGCCAGCAGCAAGAGCACAGATACGCAGTATTTT.

The sample holds many counts of this clonotype. This chain joins TRBV7-9 and TRBJ2-1; tentative D call: TRBD1 (6 bases). CDR1 SEHNR and CDR2 FQNEAQ come from the germline V gene (reference sequence). V dropped 3 bases and J dropped 9 bases, with 12 bases sitting between them. The CDR3 covers 13 residues. The CDR3 spells CASSFSGAGEQFF. For the CDR3, the DNA is TGTGCCAGCAGCTTTTCAGGGGCCGGTGAGCAGTTCTTC. Drawing the rest from reference TRBV7-9 and TRBJ2-1, the complete variable domain is DTGVSQNPRHKITKRGQNVTFRCDPISEHNRLYWYRQTLGQGPEFLTYFQNEAQLEKSRLLSDRFSAERPKGSFSTLEIQRTEQGDSAMYLCASSFSGAGEQFFGPGTRLTVL.

This clonotype was recorded many times. V gene TRBV7-2 combines with J gene TRBJ2-7; unclear D gene. V was clipped by 0 bases and J by 2 bases, with 14 bases between them. The length of the CDR3 is 16 residues. CDR1 is SGHTA, CDR2 FQGNSA, per germline. The CDR3 DNA is TGTGCCAGCAGCTTAGCCCTCCGGAAAAGCACCTACGAGCAGTACTTC. Its translation: CASSLALRKSTYEQYF.

This clonotype was observed at least ten times. This chain links TRBV6-5 with TRBJ2-2; D possibly corresponds to TRBD1 (5 bases). The CDR3 is 15 residues long. Trimming stripped 5 bases from V and 0 bases from J, with 10 bases between. Looked up from germline, CDR1 is MNHEY and CDR2 is SVGAGI. CDR3: CASSIQGANTGELFF. For the CDR3, the DNA is TGTGCCAGCAGTATCCAGGGCGCGAACACCGGGGAGCTGTTTTTT.

This clonotype occurred many times. The V gene is TRBV5-1, the J gene TRBJ1-3, with D uncertain. This CDR3 is 13 amino acids long. CDR1 and CDR2 (germline): SGHRS, YFSETQ. The V end lost 8 bases, the J end lost 4 bases, and 13 bases lay between the germline ends. The CDR3 region is CASGNLGGNTIYF. For the CDR3, the DNA is TGCGCCAGTGGAAATCTTGGGGGAAACACCATATATTTT.

This clonotype was observed at least ten times. V and J are TRBV6-2 or TRBV6-3 and TRBJ2-3; D possibly corresponds to TRBD1 (5 bases). Germline loops: CDR1 MNHEY, CDR2 SVGEGT. V lost 1 base to trimming and J lost 7 bases, with 6 bases between them. The CDR3 extends over 12 amino acids. The CDR3 protein is CASSYLDNTQYF. The DNA of the CDR3 is TGTGCCAGCAGTTACTTGGACAATACGCAGTATTTT.

There are a few counts of this clonotype. The V gene is TRBV30, the J gene TRBJ1-1; D is undetermined. The CDR3 is 11 residues long. Germline-derived CDR1 and CDR2 are GTSNPN and SVGIG (reference sequence). V was trimmed by 4 bases and J by 1 base, leaving 4 bases between them. The CDR3 sequence is CAWNKNTEAFF. The CDR3 DNA follows: TGTGCCTGGAACAAGAACACTGAAGCTTTCTTT.

This clonotype was counted ten times or more. The rearrangement links TRBV6-6 to TRBJ1-1; D might be TRBD1 (6 bases). V was pared by 5 bases and J by 4 bases, with 11 bases between. The CDR3 length is 13 residues. Germline CDR1 and CDR2: MNHNY and SVGAGI (reference sequence). CDR3 nucleotide sequence: TGTGCCAGCAGTCGGGGGGCGGGCACTGAAGCTTTCTTT. It translates to CASSRGAGTEAFF.

This clonotype was detected many times. V and J are TRBV12-3 or TRBV12-4 and TRBJ2-3; D tentatively fits TRBD1 or TRBD2 (5 bases each). This CDR3 contains 14 residues. V lost 5 bases and J lost 0, with 9 bases in between. The CDR3 is CASSGWGSTDTQYF. DNA of the CDR3: TGTGCCAGCAGTGGCTGGGGGAGCACAGATACGCAGTATTTT.

This clonotype was found many times. CDR3 DNA sequence: TGTGCCAGCAGCTTGGCGCGGGATGGCTACACCTTC. It is translated as CASSLARDGYTF. The chain has TRBV5-5 and TRBJ1-2; D unclear. The germline gives CDR1 SGHKS, CDR2 YYEKEE (reference sequence). The CDR3 contains 12 residues. V gave up 0 bases and J gave up 6 bases, with 6 bases separating them.

This clonotype was counted at least ten times. V and J are TRBV12-3 or TRBV12-4 and TRBJ1-6, with D possibly being TRBD1 (5 bases). V was clipped by 3 bases and J by 0 bases, with 15 bases between them. The length of the CDR3 is 18 residues. The CDR3: CASSFSRTSYSYNSPLHF. In DNA, the CDR3 is TGTGCCAGCAGTTTTTCCCGGACAAGTTACTCCTATAATTCACCCCTCCACTTT.